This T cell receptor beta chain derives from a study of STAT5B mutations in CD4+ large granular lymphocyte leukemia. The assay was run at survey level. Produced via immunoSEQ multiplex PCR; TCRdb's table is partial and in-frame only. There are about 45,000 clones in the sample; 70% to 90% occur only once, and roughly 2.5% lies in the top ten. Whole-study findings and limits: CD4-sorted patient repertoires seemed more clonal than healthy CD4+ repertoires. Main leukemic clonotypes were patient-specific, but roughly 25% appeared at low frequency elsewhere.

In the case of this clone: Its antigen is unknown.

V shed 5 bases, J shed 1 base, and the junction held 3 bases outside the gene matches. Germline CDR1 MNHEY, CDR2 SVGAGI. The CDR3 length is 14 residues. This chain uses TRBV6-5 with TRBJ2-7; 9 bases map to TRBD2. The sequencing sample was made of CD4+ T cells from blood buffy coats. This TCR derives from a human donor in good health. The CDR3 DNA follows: TGTGCCAGCAGTCTAGCGGGGCTATCCTACGAGCAGTACTTC. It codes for CASSLAGLSYEQYF.